These 29 T cell receptor beta chains share one sample of origin, sequenced in a study of blood T cell repertoires in COVID-19. The table came from immunoSEQ multiplex PCR; TCRdb's copy has only in-frame clones and leaves some out. The sample has approximately 75,000 clones, 90% seen once. The sample consisted of peripheral blood. Every receptor here comes from a human donor in a cohort sampled during active COVID-19.

This chain connects TRBV19 to TRBJ2-1; D is possibly TRBD1 (5 bases). V shed 7 bases and J shed 7 bases, with 14 bases lying between them. This CDR3 is 13 amino acids long. Germline CDR1 and CDR2: LNHDA and SQIVND (reference sequence). The CDR3 DNA sequence: TGTGCCAGTACAAGCTCAGGGTTTAATGAGCAGTTCTTC. Amino acid sequence: CASTSSGFNEQFF.

In its sample, this clone was seen once. The chain employs TRBV12-5 and TRBJ1-2; 9 nucleotides match TRBD1. Trimming took 1 base from V and 5 from J; bases not matched to a gene: 8. Looked up from germline, CDR1 is LGHNT and CDR2 is FRNRAP. The CDR3 covers 16 residues. For the CDR3, the DNA is TGTGCTAGTGGTTTGGGGGGACAGGGCGGTCGGTATGGCTACACCTTC. It codes for CASGLGGQGGRYGYTF.

The J gene is TRBJ2-1, the V gene TRBV6-1; D may be TRBD2 (5 bases). The CDR3 loop spans 18 amino acids. Deletions cut 2 bases from V and 5 bases from J, with 22 bases between. Germline lookup yields CDR1 MNHNS and CDR2 SASEGT. The CDR3: CASSEFATQTTGNNEQFF. CDR3 nucleotide sequence: TGTGCCAGCAGTGAATTTGCAACCCAGACCACGGGAAACAATGAGCAGTTCTTC.

This chain uses TRBV12-3 or TRBV12-4 with TRBJ2-3, with 8 bases fitting TRBD2. The V gene end was trimmed by 7 bases and the J gene end by 4 bases; junction bases not matched to a gene: 4. The CDR3 spans 13 residues. CDR3 amino acids: CASIRGGADTQYF. CDR3 nucleotide sequence: TGTGCCAGCATACGGGGGGGCGCAGATACGCAGTATTTT.

This chain connects TRBV3-1 (or the pseudogene TRBV3-2) to TRBJ1-2; possible D gene TRBD1, 6 bases. CDR1 is LGHDT, CDR2 YNNKEL, per germline (reference sequence). The CDR3 has 15 residues. V shed 0 bases and J shed 6 bases, with 14 bases lying between them. This chain's CDR3 is CASSQDRNRVNGYTF. The DNA for the CDR3 is TGTGCCAGCAGCCAAGATAGGAACAGGGTCAATGGCTACACCTTC.

The chain employs TRBV29-1 and TRBJ1-2; TRBD1 is a possible D gene (5 bases). The CDR3 sequence is 11 residues long. Trimming stripped 4 bases from V and 5 bases from J, with 8 bases between. In germline, CDR1 is SQVTM, CDR2 ANQGSEA. The CDR3 region is CSVGRDYGYTF. The CDR3 DNA is TGCAGCGTTGGCAGGGATTATGGCTACACCTTC.

This clone was counted between two and nine times. This chain links TRBV9 with TRBJ2-3; 7 bases fit TRBD1. The CDR3 consists of 15 residues. Looked up from germline, CDR1 is SGDLS and CDR2 is YYNGEE. The J segment lost 3 bases and the V segment lost 2 bases, leaving 6 bases of the junction unmatched. The CDR3 region has the DNA TGTGCCAGCAGCGTGGGACAGAGGGGGACAGATACGCAGTATTTT. It yields the protein CASSVGQRGTDTQYF.

The chain has TRBV7-6 and TRBJ2-2, with 8 positions matching TRBD1. There are 14 residues in the CDR3. Germline V lookup: CDR1 SGHVS, CDR2 FNYEAQ. J lost 7 bases, V lost 5 bases, and 6 bases had no gene match. CDR3 protein: CASSRTGIGGELFF. DNA for the CDR3: TGTGCCAGCAGCCGGACAGGGATTGGCGGGGAGCTGTTTTTT.

As DNA, the CDR3 is TGTGCCAGCAGCTCTGGTCCGGGCTATGGCTACACCTTC. Translation gives CASSSGPGYGYTF. The chain uses TRBV7-2 and TRBJ1-2; D uncertain. The length of the CDR3 is 13 residues. Germline CDR1 and CDR2: SGHTA and FQGNSA. V was clipped by 4 bases and J by 4 bases, with 10 bases between them.

V usage is TRBV24-1 and J usage is TRBJ2-5, with a tentative D call TRBD1 (5 bases). The CDR3 spans 14 residues. Germline V gene data show CDR1 as KGHDR and CDR2 as SFDVKD. The V gene lost 0 bases and the J gene lost 4 bases, with 8 bases spanning the gap. The CDR3 DNA is TGTGCCACCAGTGATTTGAAGCAGGGAGAGACCCAGTACTTC. Translated: CATSDLKQGETQYF.

The chain has TRBV18 and TRBJ1-1; D might be TRBD1 (6 bases). The germline gives CDR1 KGHSH, CDR2 LQKENI. V was trimmed by 2 bases and J by 6 bases, leaving 16 bases between them. The CDR3 is 15 amino acids. The CDR3 sequence is CASSPRSGGQAEAFF. CDR3 nucleotide sequence: TGTGCCAGCTCACCAAGGAGCGGGGGGCAGGCTGAAGCTTTCTTT.

The chain recombines TRBV28 with TRBJ2-7; 13 bases align to TRBD2. J lost 12 bases, V lost 6 bases, and 8 bases had no gene match. Germline-derived CDR1 and CDR2 are MDHEN and SYDVKM. There are 13 residues in the CDR3. The DNA of the CDR3 is TGTGCCAGCAGCCCGGGACTAGCGGGGACCACGTACTTC. This codes for CASSPGLAGTTYF.

The CDR3 sequence is CASSHASGQNLGGKNIQYF. CDR3 in DNA: TGTGCCAGCAGCCACGCTTCGGGACAGAACCTCGGGGGTAAAAACATTCAGTACTTC. This chain uses TRBV14 with TRBJ2-4, with D tentatively TRBD1 (7 bases). This CDR3 region has 19 residues. V was pared by 3 bases and J by 4 bases, with 25 bases between. From germline, CDR1 is SGHDN and CDR2 FVKESK.

The gene calls are TRBV4-3 and TRBJ1-3; D uncertain. The V gene lost 0 bases and the J gene lost 4 bases, with 10 bases spanning the gap. This CDR3 contains 15 residues. Germline assignment: CDR1 LGHNA and CDR2 YSLEER. DNA of the CDR3: TGCGCCAGCAGCCAAGACGGAGAAACGGGAAACACCATATATTTT. Amino acids: CASSQDGETGNTIYF.

The chain employs TRBV28 and TRBJ2-7; possible D gene TRBD1, 6 bases. V was cut by 8 bases and J by 2 bases, with 10 bases left in between. Germline lookup yields CDR1 MDHEN and CDR2 SYDVKM. The CDR3 spans 12 residues. CDR3 loop: CASWGRAYEQYF. CDR3 DNA: TGTGCCAGCTGGGGGCGCGCCTACGAGCAGTACTTC.

This clone has just a few counts. The CDR3 loop is CARGENRAYNSPLHF. The CDR3 nucleotides are TGTGCCAGGGGAGAGAACAGGGCCTATAATTCACCCCTCCACTTT. The rearrangement links TRBV14 to TRBJ1-6; a weak D match, TRBD1 (6 bases). Trimming cost V 9 bases and J 2 bases, with 14 bases left between them. This CDR3 comprises 15 residues. In germline, CDR1 is SGHDN, CDR2 FVKESK.

V and J are TRBV7-8 and TRBJ1-4, with 7 bases fitting TRBD1. V shed 1 base and J 8 bases; nucleotides not matched to a gene: 7. This CDR3 region has 15 residues. Germline V gene sequence: CDR1 SGHVS, CDR2 FQNEAQ. The CDR3 region has the DNA TGTGCCAGCAGCTTAGGTACAGGGGTCAACGAAAAACTGTTTTTT. It encodes CASSLGTGVNEKLFF.

The chain uses TRBV18 and TRBJ2-2, with a tentative D call TRBD2 (6 bases). Trimming shortened V by 3 bases and J by 7 bases, and 15 bases separated the two germline ends. The CDR3 totals 15 residues. Germline V CDR1 and CDR2: KGHSH, LQKENI. DNA of the CDR3: TGTGCCAGCTCACCGCGAGGAGGGATAGGCGGGGAGCTGTTTTTT. Translation: CASSPRGGIGGELFF. The complete variable domain, with remaining parts taken from reference TRBV18 and TRBJ2-2, reads NAGVMQNPRHLVRRRGQEARLRCSPMKGHSHVYWYRQLPEEGLKFMVYLQKENIIDESGMPKERFSAEFPKEGPSILRIQQVVRGDSAAYFCASSPRGGIGGELFFGEGSRLTVL.

The chain has TRBV7-2 and TRBJ2-7, with D maybe TRBD2 (6 bases). Germline V gives CDR1 SGHTA, CDR2 FQGNSA. V shed 7 bases and J shed 2 bases, with 18 bases lying between them. CDR3 length: 15 amino acids. In nucleotides, the CDR3 is TGTGCCAGCACCAAGGCGGGGACGGACCCCTACGAGCAGTACTTC. Protein sequence: CASTKAGTDPYEQYF.

The sample holds one count of this clone. The chain uses TRBV7-8 and TRBJ1-2; 11 bases fit TRBD1. V lost 5 bases to trimming and J lost 7 bases; unmatched junction nucleotides: 3. The CDR3 consists of 13 residues. Per germline, CDR1 SGHVS and CDR2 FQNEAQ. The DNA of the CDR3 is TGTGCCAGCAGCGTCGGACAGGGGGCTGGCTACACCTTC. This translates into CASSVGQGAGYTF.

This chain connects TRBV13 to TRBJ2-1; 9 positions agree with TRBD2. This CDR3 has 16 residues. Germline CDR1 reads PRHDT; CDR2 reads FYEKMQ (reference sequence). V gave up 4 bases and J gave up 4 bases; unmatched junction bases: 8. For the CDR3, the DNA is TGTGCCAGCAGCTCTTCACAGCGGGGGGCTTACAATGAGCAGTTCTTC. This translates into CASSSSQRGAYNEQFF.

The CDR3 protein is CASSLVAATYNEQFF. The CDR3 DNA reads TGTGCCAGCAGTTTAGTGGCGGCGACCTACAATGAGCAGTTCTTC. The rearrangement uses TRBV27 and TRBJ2-1; D unresolved. V shed 2 bases and J shed 2 bases, with 10 bases lying between them. From germline, CDR1 is MNHEY and CDR2 SMNVEV (reference sequence). The CDR3 runs to 15 residues.

This clone was detected only a few times. The J gene is TRBJ2-1, the V gene TRBV25-1; 9 nucleotides match TRBD1. This CDR3 has 17 amino acids. In germline, CDR1 is MGHDK, CDR2 SYGVNS. V lost 3 bases, J lost 6 bases, and 12 bases stayed unmatched. CDR3 bases: TGTGCCAGCAGTGAGTCCGCCGGGACAGGGTTAATCAATGAGCAGTTCTTC. Translated: CASSESAGTGLINEQFF.

The genes are TRBV2 and TRBJ2-5, with 7 bases matching TRBD2. V lost 11 bases, J lost 2 bases, and 8 bases stayed unmatched. Germline V lookup: CDR1 SNHLY, CDR2 FYNNEI. The CDR3 runs to 13 residues. The CDR3 sequence: CARRGGPQETQYF. As DNA, the CDR3 is TGTGCCCGTCGCGGGGGACCGCAAGAGACCCAGTACTTC.

V and J are TRBV7-9 and TRBJ1-1; 7 bases map to TRBD1. J lost 2 bases, V lost 1 base, and 1 base had no gene match. There are 14 residues in the CDR3. CDR1 SEHNR and CDR2 FQNEAQ come from the germline V gene (reference sequence). The CDR3: CASSLGDSNTEAFF. The CDR3 DNA follows: TGTGCCAGCAGCTTAGGGGACAGTAACACTGAAGCTTTCTTT.

The chain uses TRBV7-8 and TRBJ2-1; 14 positions match TRBD2. With 1 base clipped from V and 5 bases from J, the junction kept 4 bases outside the gene matches. This CDR3 has 17 amino acids. The V gene's germline CDR1 is SGHVS and CDR2 FQNEAQ. CDR3 sequence reads: CASSLGQGLAGDNEQFF. CDR3 nucleotides: TGTGCCAGCAGCTTAGGCCAGGGACTAGCGGGGGACAATGAGCAGTTCTTC.

This sequence joins TRBV2 and TRBJ1-1, with 7 bases fitting TRBD1. V gave up 9 bases and J gave up 1 base; unmatched junction bases: 2. This CDR3 contains 12 residues. Germline CDR1 and CDR2: SNHLY and FYNNEI. The CDR3 is CASRTGNTEAFF. In nucleotides, the CDR3 is TGTGCCAGTAGGACAGGGAACACTGAAGCTTTCTTT.

The rearrangement links TRBV21-1 to TRBJ2-3; TRBD2 is the table's D call, not checked against the DNA. TRBV21-1 is given as a pseudogene. The CDR3 spans 15 residues. This CDR3 reads CASSRERGGTDTQYF. The CDR3 bases are TGTGCCAGCAGCAGAGAGCGGGGGGGCACAGATACGCAGTATTTT.

The V call is TRBV24-1, the J call TRBJ2-3; D is possibly TRBD1 (7 bases). The V gene lost 7 bases and the J gene lost 4 bases, with 14 bases spanning the gap. The CDR3 has 14 amino acids. Germline values: CDR1 KGHDR, CDR2 SFDVKD. CDR3 residues: CATRNRGGPDTQYF. The CDR3, as DNA: TGTGCCACCAGGAACAGGGGAGGTCCAGATACGCAGTATTTT.